The 18 T cell receptor beta chains in this list originate from one sample, sequenced in a study of human T cells and chemical hapten exposure. One entry per CDR3 protein results from TCRdb running MiXCR on the RACE reads. The data hold a few hundred thousand distinct CDR3 sequences, with around 5.5% observed a single time. Time point in this sample: pre-sensitization, week 0. The treatment is: therapeutic diphenylcyclopropenone sensitization with weekly scalp DPC. The sequenced sample was whole blood, obtained in connection with sensitization to the hapten diphenylcyclopropenone (DPC). The receptors derive from a woman between 18 and 30 years old with alopecia areata. Some clones in this sample may be carry-over from other donors' samples.

This clonotype has only a few counts. V usage is TRBV6-1 and J usage is TRBJ1-5; D not resolved. The CDR3 has 14 residues. V dropped 5 bases and J dropped 5 bases, with 13 bases sitting between them. The germline gives CDR1 MNHNS, CDR2 SASEGT. For the CDR3, the DNA is TGTGCCAGCAGTCCGGACCGGCTGGATCAGCCCCAGCATTTT. Protein sequence: CASSPDRLDQPQHF.

The chain recombines TRBV6-5 with TRBJ1-1, with D perhaps TRBD1 (6 bases). The CDR3 contains 13 residues. Trimming took off 10 bases at V and 0 bases at J, with 12 bases between the two ends. Germline CDR1 reads MNHEY; CDR2 reads SVGAGI. The CDR3 region is CATTGHMNTEAFF. The CDR3 bases are TGTGCCACGACAGGCCACATGAACACTGAAGCTTTCTTT.

This clonotype was detected a few times. As DNA, the CDR3 is TGTGCCAGCAGCATGGCCCGGGCCTCCTACGAGCAGTACTTC. This encodes CASSMARASYEQYF. V usage is TRBV2 and J usage is TRBJ2-7, with no clear D. This CDR3 comprises 14 residues. CDR1 is SNHLY and CDR2 is FYNNEI in the germline V gene. V was shortened by 6 bases and J by 0 bases, with 12 bases between the two germline ends.

This clonotype appeared many times. The V call is TRBV7-9, the J call TRBJ1-2, with 12 bases matching TRBD1. Germline V gene sequence: CDR1 SEHNR, CDR2 FQNEAQ (reference sequence). The V and J ends lost 5 bases and 4 bases, in that order; junction bases with no gene match: 11. There are 17 residues in the CDR3. The DNA for the CDR3 is TGTGCCAGCAGCCCGGGACAGGGGGCGCCTCGACCCTATGGCTACACCTTC. Amino acid sequence: CASSPGQGAPRPYGYTF.

This clonotype showed up just a few times. The chain links TRBV20-1 to TRBJ2-7; TRBD1 agrees at 8 bases. CDR3 length equals 13 residues. V lost 4 bases and J lost 5; bases outside the gene matches: 7. Germline loops: CDR1 DFQATT, CDR2 SNEGSKA (reference sequence). The CDR3 region is CSAITRTGHEQYF. The CDR3, as DNA: TGCAGTGCTATCACCCGGACAGGGCACGAGCAGTACTTC.

This clonotype was detected many times. The V gene is TRBV10-3, the J gene TRBJ2-5; D may be TRBD1 (6 bases). In germline, CDR1 is ENHRY, CDR2 SYGVKD. The CDR3 length is 13 residues. V was shortened by 4 bases and J by 3 bases, with 9 bases between the two germline ends. The DNA of the CDR3 is TGTGCCATCAGTGGCGAGGGGGAAGAGACCCAGTACTTC. Amino acid sequence: CAISGEGEETQYF.

CDR3 amino acids: CASSQDFDRNQPQHF. The DNA for the CDR3 is TGCGCCAGCAGCCAAGATTTCGACCGTAATCAGCCCCAGCATTTT. The V call is TRBV4-3, the J call TRBJ1-5; D call uncertain. V was shortened by 0 bases and J by 4 bases, with 10 bases between the two germline ends. CDR3 length equals 15 residues. The V gene's germline CDR1 is LGHNA and CDR2 YSLEER.

The chain is built from TRBV6-2 or TRBV6-3 and TRBJ1-5; maybe TRBD1 (5 bases). The CDR3 consists of 14 residues. Trimming removed 7 bases at V and 7 bases at J, with 17 bases between. Germline CDR1 and CDR2: MNHEY and SVGEGT. The CDR3 reads CASTFAGGGQPQHF. The CDR3 nucleotides are TGTGCCAGCACATTCGCGGGGGGAGGACAGCCCCAGCATTTT.

The chain recombines TRBV7-8 with TRBJ2-3; a possible D gene is TRBD2 (5 bases). Germline CDR1 reads SGHVS; CDR2 reads FQNEAQ. The V end was cut by 1 base, the J end by 3 bases, with 11 bases between. The CDR3 has 15 residues. This CDR3 reads CASSLGTGITDTQYF. As DNA, the CDR3 is TGTGCCAGCAGCTTAGGGACGGGAATAACAGATACGCAGTATTTT.

V is TRBV12-3 or TRBV12-4 and J is TRBJ2-3, with D maybe TRBD2 (5 bases). V lost 6 bases and J 5 bases, leaving 18 bases between the germline ends. The CDR3 has 15 residues. CDR3 sequence (DNA): TGTGCCAGCAGCGATCCCGGACTTTACAAAGATACGCAGTATTTT. Translated: CASSDPGLYKDTQYF.

This clonotype was detected many times. The gene calls are TRBV18 and TRBJ1-5; unclear D gene. Trimming pared 8 bases from V and 0 bases from J, leaving 11 bases between. CDR1 and CDR2 (germline): KGHSH, LQKENI. The CDR3 has 14 residues. The CDR3 sequence: CASSPDGSNQPQHF. CDR3 in DNA: TGTGCCAGCAGTCCGGACGGTAGCAATCAGCCCCAGCATTTT.

The table lists this clonotype with many counts. The chain recombines TRBV6-4 with TRBJ2-2; D might be TRBD2 (7 bases). Germline V gene data show CDR1 as MRHNA and CDR2 as SNTAGT. This CDR3 comprises 16 residues. The V gene lost 5 bases and the J gene lost 3 bases, with 16 bases spanning the gap. Written as DNA, the CDR3 is TGTGCCAGCAGTAACAAGGACGGGGGGCACACCGGGGAGCTGTTTTTT. It yields the protein CASSNKDGGHTGELFF.

The J gene is TRBJ2-1, the V gene TRBV28, with D possibly matching TRBD1 (5 bases). Looked up from germline, CDR1 is MDHEN and CDR2 is SYDVKM. V shed 7 bases and J shed 5 bases, with 15 bases lying between them. The CDR3 totals 14 residues. This chain's CDR3 is CASTHAVRDNEQFF. The CDR3 DNA is TGTGCCAGCACCCATGCAGTCAGGGACAATGAGCAGTTCTTC.

This clonotype was picked up a small number of times. This sequence joins TRBV5-1 and TRBJ1-2; no clear D gene. Germline loops: CDR1 SGHRS, CDR2 YFSETQ. V lost 4 bases and J 4 bases, leaving 14 bases between the germline ends. The CDR3 spans 14 residues. The chain's CDR3 is CASSRDTEFYGYTF. The CDR3, as DNA: TGCGCCAGCAGCCGAGACACAGAGTTCTATGGCTACACCTTC.

This clonotype has more than one count but fewer than ten. The chain couples TRBV4-3 to TRBJ2-7; D not resolved. With 0 bases removed from V and 0 bases from J, the gap between germline ends came to 9 bases. CDR1 is LGHNA and CDR2 is YSLEER in the germline V gene. The CDR3 has 15 amino acids. CDR3 sequence (DNA): TGCGCCAGCAGCCAAGAGCCCAAGAGCTCCTACGAGCAGTACTTC. As protein: CASSQEPKSSYEQYF.

The V and J genes are TRBV6-5 and TRBJ1-6; D remains ambiguous. This CDR3 is 17 amino acids long. The germline V gene encodes CDR1 MNHEY and CDR2 SVGAGI. V shed 2 bases and J shed 0 bases, with 11 bases lying between them. Here the CDR3 reads CASSYEREASYNSPLHF. The CDR3 DNA sequence: TGTGCCAGCAGTTACGAGCGGGAAGCCTCCTATAATTCACCCCTCCACTTT.

This clonotype appeared many times. The CDR3 loop is CASSDPGPSSYEQYF. The CDR3 DNA follows: TGTGCCAGCAGCGACCCAGGCCCGAGCTCCTACGAGCAGTACTTC. The chain joins TRBV7-9 to TRBJ2-7; the D is unclear. The CDR3 is 15 amino acids. Germline lookup yields CDR1 SEHNR and CDR2 FQNEAQ (reference sequence). The ends were cut back, 5 bases at V and 0 bases at J, with 14 bases in the middle.

This chain uses TRBV10-3 with TRBJ1-3; D is perhaps TRBD1 (5 bases). The CDR3 sequence is 15 residues long. Germline loops: CDR1 ENHRY, CDR2 SYGVKD. Trimming shortened V by 7 bases and J by 1 base, and 14 bases separated the two germline ends. In DNA, the CDR3 is TGTGCCATCACCCCGGGACGGAGTTCTGGAAACACCATATATTTT. Protein product: CAITPGRSSGNTIYF.